One TCR beta chain is described in this entry. Its antigen is undetermined. This sample stems from a study of cytomegalovirus exposure and HLA in healthy donors. Study-wide results and caveats: TCR beta V segments were, for the most part, productive about 87% or about 30% of the time in an earlier analysis. Only CMV serostatus was available as immune exposure information.

The CDR3 consists of 13 residues. Germline CDR1 reads LGHNT; CDR2 reads FRNRAP. V shed 1 base and J shed 8 bases, with 8 bases lying between them. A multiplex PCR was run with 60 Vbeta primers and 13 Jbeta primers. TCRdb keeps only in-frame clones here, not all; method: immunoSEQ multiplex PCR. The sample holds about 140,000 clones, 73% seen once. The chain links TRBV12-5 to TRBJ1-4; unclear D gene. The source is a human donor in good health. Sequenced input: PBMCs. CDR3 nucleotide sequence: TGTGCTAGTGGTTTGGAAATGGGCGAAAAACTGTTTTTT. Translating it yields CASGLEMGEKLFF.